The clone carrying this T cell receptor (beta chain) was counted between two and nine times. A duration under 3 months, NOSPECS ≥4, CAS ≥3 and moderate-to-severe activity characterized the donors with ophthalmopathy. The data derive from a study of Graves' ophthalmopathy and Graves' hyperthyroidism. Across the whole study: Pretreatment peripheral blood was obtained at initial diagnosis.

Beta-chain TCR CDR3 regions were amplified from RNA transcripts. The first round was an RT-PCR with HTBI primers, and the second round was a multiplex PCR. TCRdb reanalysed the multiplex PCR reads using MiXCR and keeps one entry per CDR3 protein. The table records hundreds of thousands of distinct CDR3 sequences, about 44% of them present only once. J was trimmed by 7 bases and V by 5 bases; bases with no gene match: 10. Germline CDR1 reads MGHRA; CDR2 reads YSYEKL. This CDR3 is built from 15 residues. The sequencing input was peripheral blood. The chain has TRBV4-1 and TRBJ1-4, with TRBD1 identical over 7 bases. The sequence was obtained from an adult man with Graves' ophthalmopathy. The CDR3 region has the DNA TGCGCCAGCAGCGTTAAAGAGGGGGCAGGTGAAAAACTGTTTTTT. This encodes CASSVKEGAGEKLFF.